These 10 T cell receptor beta chains share one sample of origin, sequenced in a study of blood T cells in healthy people across ages. Through a sample-barcoded 5' primer and a J-beta primer mix, a second PCR was run for roughly 7 to 11 cycles. TCRdb re-analysed the 5' RACE reads in MiXCR, keeping a single row per CDR3 protein. In the table there are hundreds of thousands of distinct CDR3 sequences, approximately 65% of which are singletons. The sequencing sample was made of blood. The receptors come from a man aged 25 to 45 in good health.

A note on this clonotype: One end of the junction fails to match germline, which may point to a read error. The chain carries TRBV6-5 and TRBJ2-1, with 7 bases fitting TRBD2. This CDR3 is 14 amino acids long. Germline assignment: CDR1 MNHEY and CDR2 SVGAGI. CDR3 in DNA: TGTGCCAGCAGTCCACCGGGGGACTACAGTGAGCAGTTCTTC. Protein product: CASSPPGDYSEQFF.

The CDR3: CSARDRPGGSNYGYTF. The CDR3, as DNA: TGCAGTGCTAGAGATCGACCAGGAGGGTCTAACTATGGCTACACCTTC. The chain employs TRBV20-1 and TRBJ1-2; D remains unclear. The V and J ends lost 0 bases and 0 bases respectively, with 14 bases between them. The CDR3 contains 16 residues. Looked up from germline, CDR1 is DFQATT and CDR2 is SNEGSKA (reference sequence).

This clonotype appeared a few times. The chain is built from TRBV7-9 and TRBJ2-3; unclear D gene. This CDR3 comprises 15 residues. The V gene's germline CDR1 is SEHNR and CDR2 FQNEAQ (reference sequence). V was cut by 3 bases and J by 1 base, with 11 bases left in between. This CDR3 is CASSFGVVRTDTQYF. The CDR3 nucleotides read TGTGCCAGCAGCTTCGGCGTGGTGCGCACAGATACGCAGTATTTT.

This clonotype was seen more than once but under ten times. One base away lies a much larger clone, so this may be a sequencing read error. The chain recombines TRBV6-2 or TRBV6-3 with TRBJ1-2; D call uncertain. Germline V gene lookup returns CDR1 MNHEY and CDR2 SVGEGT. This CDR3 is 17 amino acids long. The ends were cut back, 4 bases at V and 0 bases at J, with 18 bases in the middle. The DNA of the CDR3 is TGTGCCAGCAGTTCCCTCGGGAAAGGAATAGCTAACTATGGCTACACCTTC. Its translation is CASSSLGKGIANYGYTF.

This clonotype showed up just a few times. This rearrangement joins TRBV4-2 to TRBJ2-4; TRBD2 aligns across 10 bases. The CDR3 sequence is 18 residues long. After removal of 1 base from V and 13 bases from J, the junction contained 19 bases not matched to a gene. Germline loops: CDR1 LGHNA, CDR2 YNFKEQ. In nucleotides, the CDR3 is TGTGCCAGCAGCCAAGGGCTAGCGGGGGTGGAGGGGTACGAGGAGCAGTACTTC. Protein product: CASSQGLAGVEGYEEQYF.

About this clonotype itself: The junction does not match germline at one end; this may be a read error. The rearrangement links TRBV2 to TRBJ1-2, with D possibly being TRBD1 (5 bases). Germline CDR1 SNHLY, CDR2 FYNNEI. CDR3 size: 14 residues. The CDR3 DNA sequence: TGTGCCAGCAGAGGTGAGGGCAGGGCCTATGGCAACACCTTC. It translates to CASRGEGRAYGNTF.

The chain combines TRBV12-3 or TRBV12-4 with TRBJ1-2; tentatively, D is TRBD1 (5 bases). V lost 0 bases to trimming and J lost 6 bases, with 14 bases between them. This CDR3 is built from 15 residues. The CDR3 nucleotides are TGTGCCAGCAGTTTAGCGGAGGGGCTTAGGGATGGCTACACCTTC. Its protein is CASSLAEGLRDGYTF.

V is TRBV12-3 or TRBV12-4 and J is TRBJ2-2; 9 positions match TRBD1. This CDR3 is 15 amino acids long. V was pared by 5 bases and J by 1 base, with 2 bases of the junction left unmatched. The CDR3 nucleotides are TGTGCCAGCAGTCGGGGACAGGGGAACACCGGGGAGCTGTTTTTT. Protein: CASSRGQGNTGELFF.

This clonotype was seen only a few times. The J gene is TRBJ2-1, the V gene TRBV29-1; D is unresolved. V was shortened by 7 bases and J by 2 bases, with 6 bases between the two germline ends. CDR1 and CDR2 from the germline V gene are SQVTM and ANQGSEA. This CDR3 has 11 residues. The CDR3 region has the DNA TGCAGCGCTACCACCTACAATGAGCAGTTCTTC. This translates into CSATTYNEQFF.

This chain links TRBV20-1 with TRBJ2-7, with D possibly being TRBD1 or TRBD2 (5 bases each). Deletions cut 5 bases from V and 0 bases from J, with 17 bases between. The CDR3 has 15 residues. Germline V gene data show CDR1 as DFQATT and CDR2 as SNEGSKA (reference sequence). The CDR3 DNA is TGCAGTGCTCCCAGTAGGGACCTTTTCTCCTACGAGCAGTACTTC. Protein: CSAPSRDLFSYEQYF.